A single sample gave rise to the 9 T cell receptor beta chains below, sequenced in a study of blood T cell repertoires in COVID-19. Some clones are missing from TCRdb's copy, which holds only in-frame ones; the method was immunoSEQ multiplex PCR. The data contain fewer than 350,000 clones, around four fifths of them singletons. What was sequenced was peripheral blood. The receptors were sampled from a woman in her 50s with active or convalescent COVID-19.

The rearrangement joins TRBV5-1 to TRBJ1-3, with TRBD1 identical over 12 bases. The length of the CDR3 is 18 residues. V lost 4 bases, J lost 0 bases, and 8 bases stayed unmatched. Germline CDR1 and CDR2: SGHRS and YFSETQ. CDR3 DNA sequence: TGCGCCAGCAGCGCCAAACCGGGACAGGGGGCCTCTGGAAACACCATATATTTT. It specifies CASSAKPGQGASGNTIYF.

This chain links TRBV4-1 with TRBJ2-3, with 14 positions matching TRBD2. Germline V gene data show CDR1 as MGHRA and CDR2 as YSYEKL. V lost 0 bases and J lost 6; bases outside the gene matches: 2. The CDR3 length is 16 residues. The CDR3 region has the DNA TGCGCCAGCAGCCAAGATGGGACTAGCGGGGGTGATACGCAGTATTTT. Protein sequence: CASSQDGTSGGDTQYF.

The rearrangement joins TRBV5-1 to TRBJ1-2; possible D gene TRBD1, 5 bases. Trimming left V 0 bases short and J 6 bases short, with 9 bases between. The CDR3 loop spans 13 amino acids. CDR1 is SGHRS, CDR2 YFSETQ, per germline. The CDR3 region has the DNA TGCGCCAGCAGCTTGGAGGGGCGGAATGGCTACACCTTC. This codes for CASSLEGRNGYTF.

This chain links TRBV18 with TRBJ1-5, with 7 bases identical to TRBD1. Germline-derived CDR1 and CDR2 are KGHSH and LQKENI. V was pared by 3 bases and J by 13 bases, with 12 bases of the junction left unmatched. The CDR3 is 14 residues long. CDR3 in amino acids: CASSPEQTGTLQHF. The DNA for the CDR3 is TGTGCCAGCTCACCTGAGCAGACAGGGACGTTGCAGCATTTT.

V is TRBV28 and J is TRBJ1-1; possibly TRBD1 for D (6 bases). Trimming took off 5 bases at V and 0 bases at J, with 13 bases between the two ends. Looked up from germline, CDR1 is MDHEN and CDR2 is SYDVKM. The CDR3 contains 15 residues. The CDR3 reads CASSANRVVNTEAFF. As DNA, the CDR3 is TGTGCCAGCAGTGCTAACAGGGTTGTGAACACTGAAGCTTTCTTT.

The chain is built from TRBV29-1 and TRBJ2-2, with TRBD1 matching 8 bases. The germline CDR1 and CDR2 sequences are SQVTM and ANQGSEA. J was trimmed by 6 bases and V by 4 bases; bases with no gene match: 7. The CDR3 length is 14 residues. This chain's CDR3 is CSVGQGSSAGELFF. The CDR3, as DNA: TGCAGCGTTGGACAGGGGAGTAGCGCCGGGGAGCTGTTTTTT.

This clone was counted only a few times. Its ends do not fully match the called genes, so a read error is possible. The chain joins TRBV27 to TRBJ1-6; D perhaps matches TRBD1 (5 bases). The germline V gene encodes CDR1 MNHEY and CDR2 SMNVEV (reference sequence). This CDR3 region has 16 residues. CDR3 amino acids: CASSLSGRGYNSPLHF. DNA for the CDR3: TGTGCCAGCAGTCTATCGGGGAGGGGTTATAATTCACCCCTCCACTTT.

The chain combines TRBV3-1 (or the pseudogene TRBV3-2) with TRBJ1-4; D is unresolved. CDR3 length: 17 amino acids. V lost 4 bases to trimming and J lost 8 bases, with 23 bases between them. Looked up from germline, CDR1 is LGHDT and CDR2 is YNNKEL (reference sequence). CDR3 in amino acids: CASSPGRGPGLGEKLFF. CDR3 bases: TGTGCCAGCAGCCCCGGACGAGGGCCGGGTTTGGGGGAAAAACTGTTTTTT.

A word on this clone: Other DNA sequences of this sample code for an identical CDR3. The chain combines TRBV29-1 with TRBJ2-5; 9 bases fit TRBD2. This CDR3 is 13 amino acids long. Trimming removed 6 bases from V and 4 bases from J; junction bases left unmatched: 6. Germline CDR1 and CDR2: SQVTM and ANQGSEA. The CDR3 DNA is TGCAGCGTCCCTTTGACTAGCGGAGAGACCCAGTACTTC. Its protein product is CSVPLTSGETQYF.